The 23 T cell receptor beta chains below were found in one sample sequenced in a study of blood T cells in healthy people across ages. A sample-barcoded 5' primer and a J-beta primer mix were used in a second PCR of roughly 6 to 11 cycles. Each CDR3 protein is one row after TCRdb ran MiXCR on the 5' RACE reads. The profile shows 1,300,000 or so distinct CDR3 sequences, 55% to 75% of them singletons. The sequencing input was blood. The receptors here all came from a man between 18 and 35 years old in good health.

The chain combines TRBV7-2 with TRBJ1-6, with D maybe TRBD1 (5 bases). Trimming shortened V by 5 bases and J by 8 bases, and 13 bases separated the two germline ends. In germline, CDR1 is SGHTA, CDR2 FQGNSA. This CDR3 comprises 14 residues. CDR3 in DNA: TGTGCCAGCAGCCTTAGTGCGGGGGATTCACCCCTCCACTTT. Translation: CASSLSAGDSPLHF. The variable domain in full, completed from reference TRBV7-2 and TRBJ1-6, reads GAGVSQSPSNKVTEKGKDVELRCDPISGHTALYWYRQSLGQGLEFLIYFQGNSAPDKSGLPSDRFSAERTGGSVSTLTIQRTQQEDSAVYLCASSLSAGDSPLHFGNGTRLTVT.

The J gene is TRBJ2-1, the V gene TRBV5-1; D remains unclear. Deletions cut 4 bases from V and 4 bases from J, with 9 bases between. Looked up from germline, CDR1 is SGHRS and CDR2 is YFSETQ. CDR3 size: 13 residues. The CDR3 DNA follows: TGCGCCAGCAGCCCACGGAATTACAATGAGCAGTTCTTC. This translates into CASSPRNYNEQFF.

The V call is TRBV20-1, the J call TRBJ2-7; perhaps D is TRBD1 or TRBD2 (5 bases each). The germline V gene has CDR1 DFQATT and CDR2 SNEGSKA (reference sequence). The length of the CDR3 is 12 residues. For the CDR3, the DNA is TGCCCCCCCCGGGGCGGGTCCTACGAGCAGTACTTC. Protein: CPPRGGSYEQYF.

This clonotype was recorded only once. The chain links TRBV19 to TRBJ2-4, with TRBD2 as a possible D gene (5 bases). Trimming cost V 5 bases and J 0 bases, with 11 bases left between them. Germline V gene lookup returns CDR1 LNHDA and CDR2 SQIVND (reference sequence). The length of the CDR3 is 15 residues. The DNA for the CDR3 is TGTGCCAGTAGTGCCGGGATACTAGCCAAAAACATTCAGTACTTC. Its translation is CASSAGILAKNIQYF.

J is TRBJ2-1 and V is TRBV7-2; 11 bases are shared with TRBD1. Germline values: CDR1 SGHTA, CDR2 FQGNSA. Trimming took 1 base from V and 7 from J; bases not matched to a gene: 3. The CDR3 has 15 amino acids. The CDR3 sequence: CASSLEGTGGNEQFF. CDR3 sequence (DNA): TGTGCCAGCAGCTTAGAGGGGACAGGGGGGAATGAGCAGTTCTTC.

The chain employs TRBV5-1 and TRBJ2-3, with 9 bases that match TRBD2. CDR1 SGHRS and CDR2 YFSETQ come from the germline V gene. With V trimmed by 3 bases and J by 4 bases, 9 bases remained unmatched. The CDR3 spans 16 residues. The CDR3 loop is CASSSQAGGHADTQYF. The CDR3 nucleotides are TGCGCCAGCAGCTCCCAGGCGGGAGGGCACGCAGATACGCAGTATTTT.

This chain connects TRBV4-2 to TRBJ2-3, with D possibly TRBD2 on 6 matching bases. V was clipped by 1 base and J by 4 bases, with 18 bases between them. The germline CDR1 and CDR2 sequences are LGHNA and YNFKEQ. The CDR3 contains 17 residues. CDR3 DNA sequence: TGTGCCAGCAGCCAAGTCAGCGGAGGGTTCGGGGCAGATACGCAGTATTTT. This codes for CASSQVSGGFGADTQYF.

This chain connects TRBV6-6 to TRBJ2-1, with D perhaps matching TRBD1 (6 bases). V gave up 6 bases and J gave up 4 bases, with 16 bases separating them. Germline CDR1 and CDR2: MNHNY and SVGAGI (reference sequence). This CDR3 comprises 15 residues. The DNA for the CDR3 is TGTGCCAGCAGCTTTGGGACAAAGGATTACAATGAGCAGTTCTTC. Amino acids: CASSFGTKDYNEQFF.

The chain uses TRBV6-5 and TRBJ2-3; D is uncertain. Germline V gene lookup returns CDR1 MNHEY and CDR2 SVGAGI. The length of the CDR3 is 16 residues. Trimming removed 6 bases from V and 2 bases from J, with 18 bases in between. The CDR3 protein is CASRRLWRSNTDTQYF. CDR3 nucleotide sequence: TGTGCCAGCAGACGTCTGTGGCGGTCTAACACAGATACGCAGTATTTT.

This clonotype came up once. This chain joins TRBV7-9 and TRBJ2-1, with D uncertain. The J call is uncertain, as TRBJ2-7 better fits the DNA end. This CDR3 has 12 residues. Germline V gives CDR1 SEHNR, CDR2 FQNEAQ (reference sequence). The CDR3 sequence is CASSSERFEQYF. The DNA for the CDR3 is TGTGCCAGCAGCTCAGAGAGGTTTGAGCAGTACTTC.

This clonotype was detected only a few times. The rearrangement links TRBV7-9 to TRBJ2-5; TRBD2 matches 10 bases. CDR1 is SEHNR and CDR2 is FQNEAQ in the germline V gene (reference sequence). The junction had 20 bases not matched to a gene; V was cut back by 5 bases and J by 2 bases. The CDR3 is made up of 20 amino acids. DNA for the CDR3: TGTGCCAGCAGCCCAACTCACGGACTAGCGGAACAGTCCAGACAAGAGACCCAGTACTTC. It yields the protein CASSPTHGLAEQSRQETQYF. The full variable domain, with the rest looked up from reference TRBV7-9 and TRBJ2-5, is DTGVSQNPRHKITKRGQNVTFRCDPISEHNRLYWYRQTLGQGPEFLTYFQNEAQLEKSRLLSDRFSAERPKGSFSTLEIQRTEQGDSAMYLCASSPTHGLAEQSRQETQYFGPGTRLLVL.

This chain connects TRBV12-3 or TRBV12-4 to TRBJ1-1; TRBD1 matches 10 bases. CDR3 size: 14 residues. V gave up 6 bases and J gave up 4 bases; unmatched junction bases: 5. The CDR3 coding sequence is TGTGCCAGCAGGTACGGACAGGGGGGCACTGAAGCTTTCTTT. It encodes CASRYGQGGTEAFF.

The chain has TRBV6-2 or TRBV6-3 and TRBJ2-3; 12 bases match TRBD2. The length of the CDR3 is 17 residues. Unmatched junction bases numbered 4, after V lost 0 bases and J lost 3 bases. The germline gives CDR1 MNHEY, CDR2 SVGEGT. The CDR3 DNA reads TGTGCCAGCAGTTACTCCCCTAGCGGGGGGGTTACAGATACGCAGTATTTT. Its protein product is CASSYSPSGGVTDTQYF.

The chain recombines TRBV12-3 or TRBV12-4 with TRBJ2-3; the match to TRBD2 covers 11 bases. The CDR3 contains 13 residues. J was trimmed by 8 bases and V by 6 bases; bases with no gene match: 4. This CDR3 reads CASRNLAGGTQYF. CDR3 DNA: TGTGCCAGCAGAAACCTAGCGGGAGGTACGCAGTATTTT.

J is TRBJ2-7 and V is TRBV10-3; TRBD1 might be the D (5 bases). This CDR3 is 14 amino acids long. CDR1 is ENHRY and CDR2 is SYGVKD in the germline V gene. Trimming left V 2 bases short and J 0 bases short, with 8 bases between. CDR3 bases: TGTGCCATCAGTGAGGGACACTACTCCTACGAGCAGTACTTC. This sequence encodes CAISEGHYSYEQYF.

The chain links TRBV28 to TRBJ2-1, with 7 bases that match TRBD1. Germline V lookup: CDR1 MDHEN, CDR2 SYDVKM. This CDR3 comprises 17 residues. J gave up 2 bases and V 3 bases, and 10 bases lay outside the gene matches. The CDR3 is CASSFFGHRGTYNEQFF. CDR3 nucleotide sequence: TGTGCCAGCAGTTTTTTTGGGCACAGGGGCACCTACAATGAGCAGTTCTTC.

J is TRBJ2-7 and V is TRBV4-1; D gene ambiguous. Trimming took 6 bases from V and 2 from J, leaving 14 bases between them. Germline CDR1 MGHRA, CDR2 YSYEKL. This CDR3 has 14 amino acids. The CDR3 bases are TGCGCCAGCAGTCCCACCGGCGTTGCCTACGAGCAGTACTTC. It specifies CASSPTGVAYEQYF.

CDR3 region: CASSQRRGAYNEQFF. The CDR3 nucleotides read TGTGCCAGCAGCCAACGACGGGGGGCCTACAATGAGCAGTTCTTC. The chain employs TRBV4-2 and TRBJ2-1, with 7 bases identical to TRBD2. Germline CDR1 reads LGHNA; CDR2 reads YNFKEQ. The V and J ends lost 2 bases and 2 bases, in that order; junction bases with no gene match: 3. The CDR3 is 15 amino acids.

The V call is TRBV3-1, the J call TRBJ2-1, with 9 bases that match TRBD1. CDR1 is LGHDT and CDR2 is YNNKEL in the germline V gene (reference sequence). There are 15 residues in the CDR3. J was trimmed by 10 bases and V by 0 bases; bases with no gene match: 7. CDR3 sequence reads: CASSQEQGATYEQFF. DNA of the CDR3: TGTGCCAGCAGCCAAGAACAGGGGGCTACCTACGAGCAGTTCTTC.

The chain has TRBV3-1 and TRBJ2-1; D possibly corresponds to TRBD2 (6 bases). This CDR3 has 15 residues. V was trimmed by 0 bases and J by 7 bases, leaving 13 bases between them. The germline V gene encodes CDR1 LGHDT and CDR2 YNNKEL (reference sequence). CDR3 protein: CASSQDWAGRNEQFF. Here the CDR3 DNA reads TGTGCCAGCAGCCAAGATTGGGCGGGACGGAATGAGCAGTTCTTC.

On this clonotype itself: A much larger clonotype is one base distant, so this may be a read error. The CDR3, as DNA: TGTGCCGGCAGGTATTTGGAGACCTACGAGCAGTACTTC. Its protein product is CAGRYLETYEQYF. The V gene is TRBV25-1, the J gene TRBJ2-7; no firm D call. The germline CDR1 and CDR2 sequences are MGHDK and SYGVNS. The CDR3 sequence is 13 residues long.

This clonotype has just a few counts. The J gene is TRBJ1-1, the V gene TRBV7-2; a weak D match, TRBD1 (5 bases). Germline CDR1 reads SGHTA; CDR2 reads FQGNSA. The CDR3 spans 11 residues. V was cut by 3 bases and J by 11 bases, with 10 bases left in between. CDR3 region: CASSFQRGAFF. The CDR3 region has the DNA TGTGCCAGCAGCTTCCAACGGGGGGCTTTCTTT.

This chain uses TRBV4-1 with TRBJ1-6, with 7 bases identical to TRBD1. With V trimmed by 7 bases and J by 0 bases, 9 bases remained unmatched. Germline-derived CDR1 and CDR2 are MGHRA and YSYEKL. There are 17 residues in the CDR3. In DNA form, the CDR3 reads TGCGCCAGCAACTGGGACAGCAGTTTCTCCTATAATTCACCCCTCCACTTT. Encoded protein: CASNWDSSFSYNSPLHF.